One and the same sample provided the 6 T cell receptor beta chains below, sequenced in a study of technical replicates of blood from a handful of donors. Method: immunoSEQ multiplex PCR; TCRdb's copy keeps in-frame clones and lacks some. The sample carries roughly 40,000 clones, approximately 96% recorded once. Sequencing input: T cells isolated from PBMCs. These receptors originate from a human donor in good health.

V is TRBV29-1 and J is TRBJ2-7, with 8 bases aligning to TRBD2. Unmatched junction bases numbered 6, after V lost 5 bases and J lost 3 bases. The germline gives CDR1 SQVTM, CDR2 ANQGSEA. The CDR3 spans 13 residues. CDR3 sequence reads: CSVQKRESYEQYF. The CDR3 DNA reads as TGCAGCGTTCAAAAGCGGGAGAGCTACGAGCAGTACTTC.

This clone appeared once. J is TRBJ1-1 and V is TRBV4-3, with 8 bases that match TRBD1. In germline, CDR1 is LGHNA, CDR2 YSLEER. With V trimmed by 4 bases and J by 4 bases, 14 bases remained unmatched. The CDR3 runs 17 residues. The CDR3 loop reads CASSPTDRELRFTEAFF. As DNA, the CDR3 is TGCGCCAGCAGCCCAACGGACAGGGAATTAAGATTCACTGAAGCTTTCTTT.

The rearrangement uses TRBV2 and TRBJ1-3, with D uncertain. There are 13 residues in the CDR3. V shed 6 bases and J shed 4 bases, with 10 bases lying between them. CDR1 SNHLY and CDR2 FYNNEI come from the germline V gene. The CDR3 spells CASRETFGNTIYF. In DNA form, the CDR3 reads TGTGCCAGCAGAGAGACATTCGGAAACACCATATATTTT.

The V gene is TRBV6-5, the J gene TRBJ2-1, with TRBD2 identical over 13 bases. V was clipped by 3 bases and J by 9 bases; unmatched bases: 5. The CDR3 has 15 residues. Germline V gene data show CDR1 as MNHEY and CDR2 as SVGAGI. The DNA of the CDR3 is TGTGCCAGCAGTTATAGGACTAGCGGGAGAGGTGAGCAGTTCTTC. Its translation: CASSYRTSGRGEQFF.

This chain joins TRBV20-1 and TRBJ1-1, with D unclear. V was cut by 5 bases and J by 0 bases, with 4 bases left in between. The CDR3 is 11 residues long. From germline, CDR1 is DFQATT and CDR2 SNEGSKA (reference sequence). CDR3 protein: CSAQLNTEAFF. The CDR3 DNA reads as TGCAGTGCTCAATTGAACACTGAAGCTTTCTTT.

The V and J genes are TRBV27 and TRBJ2-7; TRBD1 might be the D (5 bases). In germline, CDR1 is MNHEY, CDR2 SMNVEV (reference sequence). The CDR3 consists of 14 residues. V lost 2 bases, J lost 1 base, and 9 bases lay in between. This CDR3 is CASSLGDSSYEQYF. The CDR3 DNA reads as TGTGCCAGCAGTTTAGGAGACAGTTCCTACGAGCAGTACTTC.